This T cell receptor (beta chain) was identified during a study of Graves' ophthalmopathy and Graves' hyperthyroidism. Study information: Investigators collected peripheral blood at initial diagnosis, before any treatment was given.

This CDR3 has 18 residues. Germline V gene sequence: CDR1 SGHVS, CDR2 FQNEAQ. The V segment lost 5 bases and the J segment 1 base; nucleotides outside the gene matches: 13. This clonotype was picked up many times. Its antigen is unknown. Amplified TCR beta CDR3 regions were obtained using RNA transcripts as template. The first round was an RT-PCR with HTBI primers, and the second round was a multiplex PCR. TCRdb itself ran the multiplex PCR reads through MiXCR, one entry per CDR3 protein. The sample includes under 350,000 distinct CDR3 sequences, about a sixth seen only once; the top ten take more than 9%. Findings and caveats of the study: Blood contained most expanded thyroid clonotypes exceeding 0.001 frequency.

This chain connects TRBV7-8 to TRBJ2-2; 7 positions agree with TRBD1. This clonotype was obtained from an adult man with Graves' ophthalmopathy. Sequencing was carried out using peripheral blood. The chain's CDR3 is CASSLRQTGPLNTGELFF. In nucleotides, the CDR3 is TGTGCCAGCAGCCTCCGCCAGACAGGGCCGCTGAACACCGGGGAGCTGTTTTTT.